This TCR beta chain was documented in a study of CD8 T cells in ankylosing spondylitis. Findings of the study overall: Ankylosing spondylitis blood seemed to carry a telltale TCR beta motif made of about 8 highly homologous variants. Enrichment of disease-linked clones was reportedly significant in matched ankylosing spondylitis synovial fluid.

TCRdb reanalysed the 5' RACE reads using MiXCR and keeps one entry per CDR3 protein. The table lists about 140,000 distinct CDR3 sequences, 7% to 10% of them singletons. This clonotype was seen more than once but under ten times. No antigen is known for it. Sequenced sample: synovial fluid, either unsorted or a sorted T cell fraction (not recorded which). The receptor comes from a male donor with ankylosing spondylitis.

CDR3 nucleotides: TGTGCCATCAGTGGACCTACCACGAATACGCAGTATTTT. Translated, it gives CAISGPTTNTQYF. The chain carries TRBV10-3 and TRBJ2-3; D unresolved. Per the germline V gene, CDR1 is ENHRY and CDR2 is SYGVKD. V lost 4 bases and J 7 bases, leaving 12 bases between the germline ends. This CDR3 comprises 13 residues.